The 8 T cell receptor beta chains given below trace back to one sample, sequenced in a study of blood T cell repertoires in COVID-19. Produced via immunoSEQ multiplex PCR; TCRdb's table is partial and in-frame only. This table has about 140,000 clones, roughly 84% appearing once. What was sequenced was peripheral blood. The source is a man aged 30 to 45 with COVID-19, enrolled during active disease.

The chain uses TRBV27 and TRBJ2-2; TRBD2 matches at 7 bases. CDR3 length: 15 residues. The V and J ends lost 5 bases and 4 bases, in that order; junction bases with no gene match: 7. Germline V gene data show CDR1 as MNHEY and CDR2 as SMNVEV (reference sequence). The CDR3 here is CASSDRLAATGELFF. CDR3 DNA: TGTGCCAGCAGTGACAGACTAGCTGCCACCGGGGAGCTGTTTTTT.

This rearrangement joins TRBV9 to TRBJ2-5, with 8 bases aligning to TRBD2. The CDR3 has 14 amino acids. Germline lookup yields CDR1 SGDLS and CDR2 YYNGEE. The V and J ends lost 4 bases and 4 bases, in that order; junction bases with no gene match: 6. The CDR3 DNA sequence: TGTGCCAGCAGCACCGGGACTAGGGGAGAGACCCAGTACTTC. Translated: CASSTGTRGETQYF.

This clone was detected only a few times. The chain is built from TRBV2 and TRBJ1-1; 11 nucleotides agree with TRBD1. CDR1 is SNHLY, CDR2 FYNNEI, per germline. J was trimmed by 0 bases and V by 6 bases; bases with no gene match: 3. This CDR3 has 15 amino acids. CDR3 protein: CASRRTGGLNTEAFF. The CDR3 nucleotides are TGTGCCAGCAGACGGACAGGGGGCTTGAACACTGAAGCTTTCTTT.

The rearrangement joins TRBV5-6 to TRBJ2-7; weak D call: TRBD2 (6 bases). V lost 0 bases and J 6 bases, leaving 19 bases between the germline ends. CDR1 is SGHDT, CDR2 YYEEEE, per germline. The CDR3 extends over 16 amino acids. The CDR3 loop is CASSLEGGHPSGEQYF. CDR3 in DNA: TGTGCCAGCAGCTTGGAAGGAGGGCACCCTTCCGGCGAGCAGTACTTC.

V is TRBV7-3 and J is TRBJ2-7; D is possibly TRBD1 (6 bases). Germline assignment: CDR1 SGHTA and CDR2 FQGTGA. Between the trimmed V and J ends, which lost 3 bases and 6 bases, there was a span of 12 bases. This CDR3 has 13 residues. DNA of the CDR3: TGTGCCAGCAGCTTGGGGACAACGCGCGAGCAGTACTTC. It yields the protein CASSLGTTREQYF.

The rearrangement links TRBV25-1 to TRBJ2-7; 9 positions match TRBD2. CDR3 length: 16 residues. Germline CDR1 and CDR2: MGHDK and SYGVNS. V lost 6 bases and J lost 2; bases outside the gene matches: 11. CDR3 nucleotide sequence: TGTGCCAGCAGCGTCCCGGGACTAGCATGGACCTACGAGCAGTACTTC. Translated, it gives CASSVPGLAWTYEQYF.

The chain uses TRBV14 and TRBJ1-6, with D maybe TRBD1 (6 bases). Looked up from germline, CDR1 is SGHDN and CDR2 is FVKESK. There are 16 residues in the CDR3. The V end was cut by 1 base, the J end by 5 bases, with 12 bases between. The CDR3 loop reads CASSQGSGANNSPLHF. Written as DNA, the CDR3 is TGTGCCAGCAGCCAAGGGTCAGGGGCGAATAATTCACCCCTCCACTTT.

This clone was counted between two and nine times. This chain uses TRBV5-1 with TRBJ2-7, with 8 bases matching TRBD2. The V gene's germline CDR1 is SGHRS and CDR2 YFSETQ. The CDR3 covers 13 residues. The ends lost 3 bases at V and 3 bases at J; junction bases unmatched: 2. CDR3 protein: CASSSGLDYEQYF. In DNA, the CDR3 is TGCGCCAGCAGCTCGGGACTAGACTACGAGCAGTACTTC.